This T cell receptor (beta chain) was obtained from a study of cytomegalovirus exposure and HLA in healthy donors. Study results and caveats: V- and J-gene trimming of TCR beta was linked (in a later analysis) to a missense DCLRE1C variant. In vitro assays verified that a few CMV-associated chains recognized CMV antigens specifically.

Researchers ran the PCR with 60 Vbeta and 13 Jbeta primers. Assay: immunoSEQ multiplex PCR; the TCRdb copy retains only in-frame clones and omits some. The sample contains tens of thousands of clones, nearly 80% of which appear only once. For this clone: Its antigen is not identified.

This CDR3 is built from 16 residues. V was clipped by 3 bases and J by 1 base, with 15 bases between them. Looked up from germline, CDR1 is MNHNS and CDR2 is SASEGT. This receptor was identified in a man in his forties in good health and CMV-seronegative. This chain connects TRBV6-1 to TRBJ2-5, with D possibly TRBD2 on 6 matching bases. The sequenced sample consisted of PBMCs. In DNA form, the CDR3 reads TGTGCCAGCAGTGACCGCGGGAACTTCATCCAAGAGACCCAGTACTTC. Its protein product is CASSDRGNFIQETQYF.